A selection of T cell receptor beta chains follows, all from one sample in a study of blood T cell repertoires in COVID-19. Produced via immunoSEQ multiplex PCR; TCRdb's table is partial and in-frame only. The sample has tens of thousands of clones, around 90% seen once. The specimen sequenced was peripheral blood. Receptors originate from a man in his sixties with acute or convalescent COVID-19. The CDR3 runs from the conserved cysteine through the conserved F or W. A D gene is named only where the DNA matches it firmly. Clone size appears in some rows only: once, few, many, or a class for an expanded clone.

TRBJ1-1,-,-,TRBV7-3,CASSSRGPEAFF,TGTGCCAGCAGCTCCAGGGGCCCTGAAGCTTTCTTT
TRBJ1-3,-,-,TRBV6-1,CASSAGGAGNTIYF,TGTGCCAGCAGTGCAGGAGGGGCTGGAAACACCATATATTTT
TRBJ1-6,-,-,TRBV12-3/TRBV12-4,CASTLSGNSPLHF,TGTGCCAGCACCCTTTCAGGGAATTCACCCCTCCACTTT
TRBJ1-2,-,-,TRBV6-2/TRBV6-3,CASSPPGRFYTF,TGTGCCAGCAGTCCCCCGGGGAGGTTCTACACCTTC
TRBJ2-1,few,TRBD2,TRBV24-1,CATSDSRTSGRFNEQFF,TGTGCCACCAGTGATTCCCGGACTAGCGGGAGATTCAATGAGCAGTTCTTC
TRBJ1-2,-,-,TRBV6-5,CASSLGQINYGYTF,TGTGCCAGCAGTTTGGGGCAGATTAACTATGGCTACACCTTC
TRBJ2-2,-,TRBD1,TRBV28,CASSLTGGPNTGELFF,TGTGCCAGCAGCCTGACAGGGGGCCCTAACACCGGGGAGCTGTTTTTT
TRBJ2-7,once,-,TRBV7-2,CASSLGPRGGEQYF,TGTGCCAGCAGCTTGGGGCCAAGGGGGGGCGAGCAGTACTTC
TRBJ1-5,-,-,TRBV27,CASSLGTNYQPQHF,TGTGCCAGCAGCCTCGGGACTAACTATCAGCCCCAGCATTTT
TRBJ2-7,-,TRBD1,TRBV2,CASSLTGTGYHEQYF,TGTGCCAGCAGCCTCACGGGGACAGGGTACCACGAGCAGTACTTC
TRBJ2-1,-,-,TRBV2,CASRDPGGEQFF,TGTGCCAGCAGAGACCCCGGAGGTGAGCAGTTCTTC
TRBJ2-3,-,TRBD1,TRBV5-1,CASSLQGARKDTQYF,TGCGCCAGCAGCCTACAGGGGGCGCGGAAGGATACGCAGTATTTT
TRBJ2-2,few,-,TRBV7-9,CASSLSAGSGELFF,TGTGCCAGCAGCTTATCCGCAGGGTCCGGGGAGCTGTTTTTT
TRBJ1-3,-,-,TRBV5-1,CASSLAGIGNTIYF,TGCGCCAGCAGCTTGGCGGGTATTGGAAACACCATATATTTT
TRBJ2-7,-,-,TRBV5-4,CASSGLVGASHEQYF,TGTGCCAGCAGCGGGCTCGTGGGAGCTAGCCACGAGCAGTACTTC
TRBJ2-1,-,TRBD2,TRBV11-3,CASSAGLALNEQFF,TGTGCCAGCAGCGCGGGACTAGCCCTTAATGAGCAGTTCTTC
TRBJ1-6,-,-,TRBV30,CAWSAGDNSPLHF,TGTGCCTGGAGCGCAGGGGATAATTCACCCCTCCACTTT
TRBJ2-4,-,-,TRBV28,CASSPRAGRSLAKNIQYF,TGTGCCAGCAGTCCCCGGGCAGGGAGGAGTCTAGCCAAAAACATTCAGTACTTC
TRBJ2-5,-,-,TRBV7-9,CASSLVRGFEETQYF,TGTGCCAGCAGCTTGGTCAGGGGCTTTGAAGAGACCCAGTACTTC
TRBJ2-2,-,TRBD2,TRBV3-1/TRBV3-2,CASRELAGSNTGELFF,TGTGCCAGCAGGGAACTAGCGGGGAGTAACACCGGGGAGCTGTTTTTT
TRBJ2-1,-,TRBD2,TRBV7-3,CASSPLPPGLGTSGYNEQFF,TGTGCCAGCAGCCCCCTTCCCCCGGGACTAGGGACTAGCGGCTACAATGAGCAGTTCTTC
TRBJ2-7,-,TRBD2,TRBV29-1,CSAATAGEYQTGEQYF,TGCAGCGCCGCCACCGCGGGAGAATATCAAACGGGGGAGCAGTACTTC
TRBJ2-7,-,-,TRBV5-4,CASSLTGRGGSSYEQYF,TGTGCCAGCAGCTTGACCGGTAGGGGGGGGAGCTCCTACGAGCAGTACTTC
TRBJ1-1,-,-,TRBV9,CASSVGPNQVMNTEAFF,TGTGCCAGCAGCGTAGGGCCCAATCAGGTCATGAACACTGAAGCTTTCTTT
TRBJ2-7,-,TRBD2,TRBV6-1,CASSARPSGRINEQYF,TGTGCCAGCAGTGCCCGTCCTAGCGGGAGGATAAACGAGCAGTACTTC
TRBJ1-1,-,-,TRBV5-1,CASTPEAPGLNTEAFF,TGCGCCAGCACCCCCGAAGCGCCGGGGTTGAACACTGAAGCTTTCTTT
TRBJ2-2,-,-,TRBV3-1/TRBV3-2,CASSHPTTGELFF,TGTGCCAGCAGCCATCCTACCACCGGGGAGCTGTTTTTT
TRBJ2-7,-,TRBD1,TRBV4-1,CASSQTRTGYEQYF,TGCGCCAGCAGCCAAACACGGACAGGGTACGAGCAGTACTTC
TRBJ2-1,-,TRBD2,TRBV5-1,CASSRGDSGSDEQFF,TGCGCCAGCAGCCGGGGGGATAGCGGGAGCGATGAGCAGTTCTTC
TRBJ1-6,-,-,TRBV7-2,CASSSPGTSEFRALHF,TGTGCCAGCAGCTCCCCCGGGACTTCTGAATTCAGGGCCCTCCACTTT
TRBJ1-2,-,-,TRBV29-1,CSALGGSGGYTF,TGCAGCGCCCTTGGTGGGAGCGGCGGCTACACCTTC
TRBJ1-1,-,-,TRBV19,CASRRADRNTEAFF,TGTGCCAGTAGACGAGCGGACAGAAACACTGAAGCTTTCTTT
TRBJ2-5,-,-,TRBV19,CASSIGGKQETQYF,TGTGCCAGTAGTATTGGAGGTAAACAAGAGACCCAGTACTTC